These T cell receptor beta chains were read from a single sample in a study of healthy donors' naive CD4 and CD8 T cells. TCRdb reanalysed the reads using MiXCR and keeps one entry per CDR3 protein. Of 180,000 or so distinct CDR3 sequences in the sample, over 60% were seen once. The sequenced material came from naive CD4+ and CD8+ T cells sorted from blood, pooled from several donors. The receptors shown here come from a pool of human donors in good health; the sample pools cells from several healthy donors. The CDR3 runs from the conserved cysteine through the conserved F or W. A D gene is named only where the DNA matches it firmly. A row's size may be missing; if present it is once, few, many or a size class.

D,J,size,V,DNA,CDR3
-,TRBJ1-5,few,TRBV18,TGTGCCAGCTCCCCAGGCAATCAGCCCCAGCATTTT,CASSPGNQPQHF
-,TRBJ1-2,-,TRBV20-1,TGCAGTGCTAGAGTTTATCGAAGTAACTATGGCTACACCTTC,CSARVYRSNYGYTF
TRBD2,TRBJ2-5,-,TRBV29-1,TGCAGCGTTCGACTAGCGGGAGCGGAGACCCAGTACTTC,CSVRLAGAETQYF
-,TRBJ2-1,few,TRBV19,TGTGCCAGTAGTATCCCAGGTGAGCAGTTCTTC,CASSIPGEQFF
-,TRBJ1-1,-,TRBV12-3/TRBV12-4,TGTGCCAGCAGCCCGGCCTGGGGGGACGTCGAAGCTTTCTTT,CASSPAWGDVEAFF
-,TRBJ2-1,-,TRBV5-6,TGTGCCAGCAGCTTCGGACACTCCTACAATGAGCAGTTCTTC,CASSFGHSYNEQFF
-,TRBJ2-3,-,TRBV6-1,TGTGCCAGCAGCCCTGGGACCTCCACTAGGGATACGCAATATTTT,CASSPGTSTRDTQYF
-,TRBJ1-2,few,TRBV18,TGTGCCAGCTCCACTGCGATGGGGGAACTTTATGGCTACACCTTC,CASSTAMGELYGYTF
-,TRBJ2-1,-,TRBV30,TGTACCTACCCCAGGAGCTCCTACAATGAGCAGTTCTTC,CTYPRSSYNEQFF
TRBD2,TRBJ2-1,-,TRBV7-9,TGTGCCAGCAGCTTAATCGGTAGCGGGGGCCCCGATGAGCAGTTCTTC,CASSLIGSGGPDEQFF
TRBD1,TRBJ2-7,-,TRBV15,TGTGCCCCACGGGCTGTCGGACAGGGAAAGCAGTACTTC,CAPRAVGQGKQYF
TRBD1,TRBJ1-6,-,TRBV6-5,TGTGCCAGCAGTTACGAGGGGACAGCAAATTCACCCCTCCACTTT,CASSYEGTANSPLHF
-,TRBJ2-7,few,TRBV29-1,TGCAGCGTTGGCGACTACTACGAGCAGTACTTC,CSVGDYYEQYF
TRBD1,TRBJ1-2,-,TRBV6-1,TGTGCCACCCTGACAGGGACCCATGGCTACACCTTC,CATLTGTHGYTF
-,TRBJ2-1,-,TRBV6-6,TGTGCCAGCAATGGTTGGGGGGATGAGCAGTTCTTC,CASNGWGDEQFF
-,TRBJ1-1,-,TRBV4-1,TGCGCCAGCAGCCAAGGACCGAACACTGAAGCTTTCTTT,CASSQGPNTEAFF
TRBD2,TRBJ2-3,few,TRBV29-1,TGCAGCGTATTTAGCGGGAGCACAGATACGCAGTATTTT,CSVFSGSTDTQYF
TRBD2,TRBJ2-1,-,TRBV5-4,TGTGCCAGCAGCCCGGGAGGTGTTTGGCAGTTCTTC,CASSPGGVWQFF
-,TRBJ2-7,-,TRBV27,TGTGCCAGCAGTAAAAACAGCTACGAGCAGTACTTC,CASSKNSYEQYF
-,TRBJ1-2,-,TRBV29-1,TGCAGCGTTGAAGGGCAGTTCGCCCATGGCTACACCTTC,CSVEGQFAHGYTF
-,TRBJ2-5,-,TRBV6-5,TGTGCCAGCAGTTATCAACCGGGACCGCAAGAGACCCAGTACTTC,CASSYQPGPQETQYF
-,TRBJ1-6,-,TRBV18,TGTGCCAGCTCGCTGACCGGGTCCCAGAAGGTTACCCTCCACTTT,CASSLTGSQKVTLHF
-,TRBJ2-5,once,TRBV29-1,TGCAGCGTTGAAGATACGGGGTCAGGGGAGACCCAGTACTTC,CSVEDTGSGETQYF
-,TRBJ2-3,-,TRBV29-1,TGCAGTTCTAGCAGGTCAGATACGCAGTATTTT,CSSSRSDTQYF
TRBD1,TRBJ2-1,-,TRBV24-1,TGTGCCACCAGTGAGGCGACCGGGACAGGGGCGGGAAATGAGCAGTTCTTC,CATSEATGTGAGNEQFF
TRBD2,TRBJ2-4,-,TRBV15,TGTGCCACCACACCTGGGACTAGCGGAAACATTCAGTACTTC,CATTPGTSGNIQYF
-,TRBJ1-5,-,TRBV6-2/TRBV6-3,TGTGCCAGCAGTCGCAGGGATCAGCCCCAGCATTTT,CASSRRDQPQHF
TRBD2,TRBJ2-7,-,TRBV19,TGTGCCAGTAGTATTCGCGCGGGAGGGCCCAACGAGCAGTACTTC,CASSIRAGGPNEQYF
-,TRBJ2-3,-,TRBV19,TGTGCCAGTAGTAGGAGCACCACAGATACGCAGTATTTT,CASSRSTTDTQYF
-,TRBJ2-1,-,TRBV27,TGTGCCAGCAGTCCCTCGACTAGGCGGGAGCAGTTCTTC,CASSPSTRREQFF
TRBD1,TRBJ2-7,-,TRBV6-2/TRBV6-3,TGTGCCATCGGCGACAGGGCCTACGAGCAGTACTTC,CAIGDRAYEQYF
-,TRBJ1-6,-,TRBV15,TGTGCCACCAGCTCAAGACCGGTCAGTAATTCACCCCTCCACTTT,CATSSRPVSNSPLHF
TRBD1,TRBJ2-3,-,TRBV29-1,TGCAGCGGTGTGCGGGACAGGACTTGGACTAGCACAGATACGCAGTATTTT,CSGVRDRTWTSTDTQYF
-,TRBJ1-1,few,TRBV4-3,TGCGCCAGCAGCCAAGTGGGAACTGAAGCTTTCTTT,CASSQVGTEAFF
TRBD1,TRBJ2-7,-,TRBV4-2,TGTGCCAGCAGCCAAGAACTCGGACAGGGTAATTTCTACGAGCAGTACTTC,CASSQELGQGNFYEQYF
-,TRBJ2-1,-,TRBV5-1,TGCGCCAGCAGCGTGGGACCTGAACGTGCTAATGAGCAGTTCTTC,CASSVGPERANEQFF
-,TRBJ2-1,-,TRBV19,TGTGCCAGTAGTATGGCTGACAGGTACAATGAGCAGTTCTTC,CASSMADRYNEQFF
-,TRBJ2-1,once,TRBV6-2/TRBV6-3,TGTGCCAGCAGTTACCAGTCTAATGAGCAGTTCTTC,CASSYQSNEQFF
-,TRBJ2-7,-,TRBV5-1,TGCGCCAGCAGCTCCTTAGCTAAAGAGCAGTACTTC,CASSSLAKEQYF
TRBD1,TRBJ2-6,-,TRBV11-1,TGTGCCAGCACCCCAGACAGGGTTATTGGGGCCAACGTCCTGACTTTC,CASTPDRVIGANVLTF
-,TRBJ2-3,once,TRBV30,TGTGCCTGGAGCAGGGTAGGCACAGATACGCAGTATTTT,CAWSRVGTDTQYF
TRBD1,TRBJ1-5,-,TRBV5-5,TGTGCCAGCAGAACCGGGACAGGGATCAATCAGCCCCAGCATTTT,CASRTGTGINQPQHF
TRBD2,TRBJ2-7,-,TRBV11-1,TGTGCCAGCAGCTTAGCGGGGGAGGGCTCCTACGAGCAGTACTTC,CASSLAGEGSYEQYF
-,TRBJ2-2,-,TRBV6-5,TGTGCCACCTCAACGGGGGGCTTCGCGATCGGGGAGCTGTTTTTT,CATSTGGFAIGELFF
-,TRBJ2-5,-,TRBV29-1,TGCAGTCTGGTTGTAATAGAGACCCAGTACTTC,CSLVVIETQYF
-,TRBJ2-1,-,TRBV19,TGTGCCAGTTCAGACGGAACTAATGAGCAGTTCTTC,CASSDGTNEQFF
-,TRBJ1-1,-,TRBV27,TGTGCCAGCAGTTTTAAAGGGCCGGGAATACCGAACACTGAAGCTTTCTTT,CASSFKGPGIPNTEAFF
TRBD2,TRBJ2-1,-,TRBV24-1,TGTGCCACCAGTGATTTGAGGACTAGCGTGGGGGAGCAGTTCTTC,CATSDLRTSVGEQFF
TRBD2,TRBJ2-7,-,TRBV6-5,TGTGCCAGCAGTACAGCGGGGAAGACCTACGAGCAGTACTTC,CASSTAGKTYEQYF
-,TRBJ2-3,once,TRBV6-1,TGTGTCAGCAGTGAATCGAGGGAAAAGAACACAGATACGCAGTATTTT,CVSSESREKNTDTQYF
-,TRBJ1-3,-,TRBV5-4,TGTGCCAGCAGCTCAAGCCCTGGAAACACCATATATTTT,CASSSSPGNTIYF
-,TRBJ2-5,-,TRBV27,TGTGCCAGCAGTTTACTTGGGGAGAGGGAGACCCAGTACTTC,CASSLLGERETQYF
TRBD1,TRBJ2-1,-,TRBV28,TGTGCCAGCAAAACGGACAGGGTCTCCTACAATGAGCAGTTCTTC,CASKTDRVSYNEQFF
TRBD2,TRBJ2-5,once,TRBV15,TGTGCCACCAGCAGAGATCAACTAGCGGGAGAAGAGACCCAGTACTTC,CATSRDQLAGEETQYF
-,TRBJ1-2,-,TRBV19,TGTGCCAGTAGGACGGTTGAGGCAGTCTATGGCTACACCTTC,CASRTVEAVYGYTF
-,TRBJ1-1,-,TRBV19,TGTGCCAGTAGAGTGTCAGTGAACACTGAAGCTTTCTTT,CASRVSVNTEAFF
-,TRBJ1-4,few,TRBV19,TGTGCCAGTACCTCCCTGAGTTCAACTAATGAAAAACTGTTTTTT,CASTSLSSTNEKLFF